Detailed here is one TCR beta chain. Profiled with immunoSEQ multiplex PCR; TCRdb holds only in-frame clones, not every one. Of 60,000 to 70,000 clones listed, 65% to 90% are singletons. CDR1 PRHDT and CDR2 FYEKMQ come from the germline V gene (reference sequence). V lost 1 base to trimming and J lost 1 base; unmatched junction nucleotides: 9. The CDR3 has 17 residues. This sample was included in a study of blood T cell repertoires in COVID-19. The TCR comes from a man at least 80 years old with acute or convalescent COVID-19. The chain recombines TRBV13 with TRBJ1-1; TRBD1 aligns across 7 bases. Input material: peripheral blood. CDR3 DNA: TGTGCCAGCAGCTTAGCGGACAGGATGGGGTCGAACACTGAAGCTTTCTTT. Its translation is CASSLADRMGSNTEAFF.